The 18 T cell receptor beta chains listed next were all sequenced from one sample in a study of human T cells and chemical hapten exposure. Time point denoted: pre-sensitization, week 0. Specified treatment: therapeutic diphenylcyclopropenone sensitization with weekly scalp DPC. TCRdb redid the calling of the RACE reads with MiXCR, one entry per CDR3 protein. The data contain roughly 380,000 distinct CDR3 sequences, around 5.5% of them seen just once; the ten biggest clones take up 2.6%. The sequencing here drew on whole blood, taken in connection with sensitization to the hapten diphenylcyclopropenone (DPC). The source is a woman between 45 and 60 years old with alopecia areata. Some clones in this sample may be carry-over from other donors' samples.

This clonotype was recorded many times. The CDR3 loop is CASSLPNYEQYF. The CDR3 nucleotides are TGTGCCAGCAGTTTGCCCAACTACGAGCAGTACTTC. V is TRBV28 and J is TRBJ2-7; D not resolved. CDR3 length: 12 amino acids. Trimming removed 3 bases from V and 3 bases from J, with 6 bases in between. Germline V gene lookup returns CDR1 MDHEN and CDR2 SYDVKM.

V is TRBV7-2 and J is TRBJ1-2; D gene unclear. Trimming took 5 bases from V and 4 from J, leaving 14 bases between them. The CDR3 is made up of 14 amino acids. Germline V gene data show CDR1 as SGHTA and CDR2 as FQGNSA. The CDR3 spells CASSHPTYSYGYTF. CDR3 sequence (DNA): TGTGCCAGCAGCCATCCCACATACTCCTATGGCTACACCTTC. Together with reference TRBV7-2 and TRBJ1-2, the CDR3 gives the full variable domain: GAGVSQSPSNKVTEKGKDVELRCDPISGHTALYWYRQSLGQGLEFLIYFQGNSAPDKSGLPSDRFSAERTGGSVSTLTIQRTQQEDSAVYLCASSHPTYSYGYTFGSGTRLTVV.

The rearrangement uses TRBV5-1 and TRBJ1-3; tentatively, D is TRBD1 (6 bases). This CDR3 region has 19 residues. V was shortened by 0 bases and J by 0 bases, with 19 bases between the two germline ends. Germline V CDR1 and CDR2: SGHRS, YFSETQ. This CDR3 is CASSLEGGLPLPSGNTIYF. CDR3 DNA: TGCGCCAGCAGCTTGGAAGGGGGGTTACCGCTACCCTCTGGAAACACCATATATTTT.

This clonotype has just a few counts. This chain joins TRBV27 and TRBJ2-1; the match to TRBD1 covers 9 bases. V gave up 8 bases and J gave up 8 bases; unmatched junction bases: 13. The germline CDR1 and CDR2 sequences are MNHEY and SMNVEV (reference sequence). This CDR3 is 15 amino acids long. The CDR3 loop reads CASGSGTGLSYEQFF. The CDR3 nucleotides read TGTGCCAGCGGATCCGGGACAGGGCTCTCGTATGAGCAGTTCTTC.

The CDR3 region is CASSHRSRGNTEAFF. The DNA of the CDR3 is TGTGCCAGCAGCCACCGGTCCCGGGGGAACACTGAAGCTTTCTTT. The V call is TRBV9, the J call TRBJ1-1; D unresolved. Per the germline V gene, CDR1 is SGDLS and CDR2 is YYNGEE. The CDR3 sequence is 15 residues long. The V and J ends lost 4 bases and 1 base respectively, with 14 bases between them. The entire variable domain, with the rest obtained from reference TRBV9 and TRBJ1-1, is as follows: DSGVTQTPKHLITATGQRVTLRCSPRSGDLSVYWYQQSLDQGLQFLIQYYNGEERAKGNILERFSAQQFPDLHSELNLSSLELGDSALYFCASSHRSRGNTEAFFGQGTRLTVV.

This clonotype was observed a few times. The genes are TRBV7-8 and TRBJ1-1; a weak D match, TRBD1 (5 bases). Germline values: CDR1 SGHVS, CDR2 FQNEAQ. V was cut by 1 base and J by 7 bases, with 16 bases left in between. This CDR3 has 15 residues. CDR3: CASSLGHPEDNEAFF. CDR3 bases: TGTGCCAGCAGCTTAGGGCACCCAGAGGACAATGAAGCTTTCTTT.

J is TRBJ2-5 and V is TRBV4-3, with TRBD1 as a possible D gene (5 bases). From germline, CDR1 is LGHNA and CDR2 YSLEER. Trimming took 2 bases from V and 5 from J, leaving 12 bases between them. This CDR3 is built from 14 residues. In nucleotides, the CDR3 is TGCGCCAGCAGCCAATCCTACAGGAGCGAGACCCAGTACTTC. Protein product: CASSQSYRSETQYF.

This clonotype was detected only a few times. This chain's CDR3 is CSAGTVGITEAFF. The CDR3, as DNA: TGCAGTGCTGGGACGGTGGGGATCACTGAAGCTTTCTTT. The gene calls are TRBV20-1 and TRBJ1-1; a weak D match, TRBD1 (5 bases). Germline assignment: CDR1 DFQATT and CDR2 SNEGSKA (reference sequence). V lost 5 bases and J lost 4, with 14 bases in between. This CDR3 comprises 13 residues.

This clonotype was seen at least ten times. CDR3 protein: CSARDIDSSYEQYF. The DNA for the CDR3 is TGCAGTGCTAGAGATATAGACAGTTCCTACGAGCAGTACTTC. This rearrangement joins TRBV20-1 to TRBJ2-7; tentative D call: TRBD1 (5 bases). CDR3 length: 14 residues. Per the germline V gene, CDR1 is DFQATT and CDR2 is SNEGSKA (reference sequence). With 0 bases removed from V and 1 base from J, the gap between germline ends came to 10 bases.

This clonotype came up many times. The rearrangement links TRBV29-1 to TRBJ2-3; 13 bases map to TRBD2. This CDR3 has 16 residues. Germline values: CDR1 SQVTM, CDR2 ANQGSEA. The ends lost 6 bases at V and 1 base at J; junction bases unmatched: 7. CDR3 residues: CSVSGGLAGGTDTQYF. DNA of the CDR3: TGCAGCGTGAGTGGAGGACTAGCGGGGGGCACAGATACGCAGTATTTT.

The chain links TRBV7-2 to TRBJ1-3; no clear D gene. The CDR3 length is 14 residues. From germline, CDR1 is SGHTA and CDR2 FQGNSA. V was trimmed by 0 bases and J by 3 bases, leaving 6 bases between them. CDR3 DNA sequence: TGTGCCAGCAGCTTAGCTGGTTATGGAAACACCATATATTTT. This encodes CASSLAGYGNTIYF.

CDR3 in DNA: TGTGCCAGCAGTTACGGTGCTATGAACACTGAAGCTTTCTTT. Protein sequence: CASSYGAMNTEAFF. The V gene is TRBV6-6, the J gene TRBJ1-1; D ambiguous. Germline loops: CDR1 MNHNY, CDR2 SVGAGI (reference sequence). The length of the CDR3 is 14 residues. V was trimmed by 2 bases and J by 0 bases, leaving 7 bases between them.

This clonotype was observed at least ten times. V and J are TRBV7-9 and TRBJ2-7, with 10 bases matching TRBD1. The CDR3 loop spans 15 amino acids. The junction had 8 bases not matched to a gene; V was cut back by 5 bases and J by 4 bases. Germline values: CDR1 SEHNR, CDR2 FQNEAQ (reference sequence). Here the CDR3 reads CASSPWTGGTYEQYF. CDR3 in DNA: TGTGCCAGCAGCCCATGGACAGGGGGTACTTACGAGCAGTACTTC.

This clonotype was seen many times. The chain carries TRBV9 and TRBJ2-2, with a tentative D call TRBD2 (6 bases). The ends were cut back, 0 bases at V and 5 bases at J, with 14 bases in the middle. The CDR3 contains 16 residues. Germline CDR1 is SGDLS and CDR2 is YYNGEE. The CDR3 nucleotides read TGTGCCAGCAGCGTAGAGCTGGAGGGCGCGACCGGGGAGCTGTTTTTT. This gives the protein CASSVELEGATGELFF.

This clonotype was counted only a few times. J is TRBJ1-6 and V is TRBV5-1; D uncertain. The CDR3 sequence is 13 residues long. The germline CDR1 and CDR2 sequences are SGHRS and YFSETQ. V was trimmed by 0 bases and J by 10 bases, leaving 8 bases between them. DNA for the CDR3: TGCGCCAGCAGCTTGGATGATGAGTCACCCCTCCACTTT. Amino acids: CASSLDDESPLHF.

This clonotype came up many times. The chain links TRBV20-1 to TRBJ2-1, with no clear D. Germline loops: CDR1 DFQATT, CDR2 SNEGSKA (reference sequence). This CDR3 region has 16 residues. V lost 0 bases to trimming and J lost 6 bases, with 18 bases between them. CDR3 bases: TGCAGTGCTAGAGATGGGCAGCCCGTTCCCCCCAATGAGCAGTTCTTC. This encodes CSARDGQPVPPNEQFF.

This clonotype was detected a few times. This rearrangement joins TRBV5-1 to TRBJ1-1; 7 bases map to TRBD1. CDR3 length: 13 residues. With V trimmed by 4 bases and J by 8 bases, 8 bases remained unmatched. Germline CDR1 and CDR2: SGHRS and YFSETQ. Here the CDR3 reads CASSQGTAREAFF. The CDR3 nucleotides read TGCGCCAGCAGCCAAGGGACAGCACGAGAAGCTTTCTTT.

At least ten counts were recorded for this clonotype. The rearrangement joins TRBV29-1 to TRBJ2-7; TRBD1 aligns across 9 bases. V shed 7 bases, J shed 2 bases, and the junction held 18 bases outside the gene matches. CDR1 is SQVTM and CDR2 is ANQGSEA in the germline V gene. The CDR3 runs 17 residues. The CDR3 here is CSALSPLRDRVTYEQYF. As DNA, the CDR3 is TGCAGCGCCCTCTCCCCTTTACGGGACAGGGTAACCTACGAGCAGTACTTC.